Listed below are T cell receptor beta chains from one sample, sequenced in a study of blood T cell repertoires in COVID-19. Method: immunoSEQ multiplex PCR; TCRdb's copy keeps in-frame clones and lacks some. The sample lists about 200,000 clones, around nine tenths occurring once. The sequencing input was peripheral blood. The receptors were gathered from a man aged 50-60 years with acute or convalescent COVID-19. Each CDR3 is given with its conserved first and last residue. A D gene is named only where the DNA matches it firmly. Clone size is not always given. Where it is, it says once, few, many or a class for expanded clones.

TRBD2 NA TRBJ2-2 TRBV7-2 CASSPSGKNTGELFF TGTGCCAGCAGCCCTAGCGGGAAGAACACCGGGGAGCTGTTTTTT
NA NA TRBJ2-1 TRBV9 CASSDIAESSYNEQFF TGTGCCAGCAGCGACATAGCGGAGAGCTCCTACAATGAGCAGTTCTTC
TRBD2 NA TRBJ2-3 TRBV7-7 CASSPQRELITDTQYF TGTGCCAGCAGCCCCCAGCGGGAGTTGATCACAGATACGCAGTATTTT
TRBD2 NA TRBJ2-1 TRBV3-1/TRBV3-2 CASSQDTGGWNEQFF TGTGCCAGCAGCCAAGATACGGGAGGTTGGAATGAGCAGTTCTTC
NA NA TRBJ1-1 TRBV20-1 CSASGGVGAEAFF TGCAGTGCTAGTGGCGGGGTGGGGGCTGAAGCTTTCTTT
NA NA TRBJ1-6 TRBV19 CASSTGTGLSSPLHF TGTGCCAGTAGTACCGGGACCGGACTAAGCTCACCCCTCCACTTT
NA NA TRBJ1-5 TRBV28 CASSLLDSANQPQHF TGTGCCAGCAGTTTGTTGGACAGCGCAAATCAGCCCCAGCATTTT
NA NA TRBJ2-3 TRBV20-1 CSVLSSYTQYF TGCAGTGTTTTGTCTTCCTATACGCAGTATTTT
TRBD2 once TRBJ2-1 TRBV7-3 CASRLAGGLNEQFF TGTGCCAGCAGGTTAGCGGGAGGGTTGAATGAGCAGTTCTTC
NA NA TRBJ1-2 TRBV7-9 CASSPWSANYGYTF TGTGCCAGCAGCCCTTGGTCAGCTAACTATGGCTACACCTTC
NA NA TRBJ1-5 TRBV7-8 CASSKGVVNQPQHF TGTGCCAGCAGCAAAGGGGTAGTCAATCAGCCCCAGCATTTT
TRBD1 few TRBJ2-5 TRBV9 CASSEGTGNHWETQYF TGTGCCAGCAGCGAAGGGACAGGGAACCACTGGGAGACCCAGTACTTC
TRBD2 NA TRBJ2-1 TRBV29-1 CSVEKASGGYNEQFF TGCAGCGTTGAGAAGGCTAGCGGGGGGTACAATGAGCAGTTCTTC
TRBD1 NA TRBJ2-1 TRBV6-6 CASSYSRTGGPPEQFF TGTGCCAGCAGTTACTCGAGGACAGGGGGACCCCCCGAGCAGTTCTTC